Presented here are 31 T cell receptor beta chains from one specimen sequenced in a study of blood T cell repertoires in COVID-19. Using immunoSEQ multiplex PCR, the repertoire was profiled, and TCRdb retains in-frame clones only, with some absent. The sample lists around 94,000 clones, about four fifths occurring once. The material sequenced was peripheral blood. The receptor set was obtained from a human donor in a cohort sampled during active COVID-19.

The chain links TRBV20-1 to TRBJ2-5, with 7 bases fitting TRBD2. Germline values: CDR1 DFQATT, CDR2 SNEGSKA (reference sequence). Trimming cost V 3 bases and J 5 bases; bases outside gene matches: 0. The CDR3 totals 11 residues. The CDR3 DNA reads TGCAGTGCTAGCGGGAGGGAGACCCAGTACTTC. This gives the protein CSASGRETQYF.

The chain joins TRBV7-2 to TRBJ2-7, with D maybe TRBD2 (5 bases). The CDR3 contains 15 residues. Germline values: CDR1 SGHTA, CDR2 FQGNSA. V was pared by 5 bases and J by 3 bases, with 17 bases between. This CDR3 is CASSTIIQEDYEQYF. CDR3 coding DNA: TGTGCCAGCAGCACGATAATCCAGGAGGACTACGAGCAGTACTTC.

V gene TRBV19 combines with J gene TRBJ1-1; 7 bases are a match to TRBD1. Germline CDR1 reads LNHDA; CDR2 reads SQIVND (reference sequence). V trimming: 4 bases; J trimming: 1 base; junction bases outside the gene matches: 6. There are 15 residues in the CDR3. The CDR3 protein is CASSTQTGWNTEAFF. DNA of the CDR3: TGTGCCAGTAGTACCCAGACAGGGTGGAACACTGAAGCTTTCTTT.

There are a few counts of this clone. The chain carries TRBV27 and TRBJ2-7, with 12 bases that match TRBD2. The CDR3 extends over 15 amino acids. V lost 6 bases to trimming and J lost 2 bases; unmatched junction nucleotides: 5. The germline gives CDR1 MNHEY, CDR2 SMNVEV (reference sequence). CDR3 region: CASRVTSGSTYEQYF. The CDR3 DNA reads as TGTGCCAGCAGGGTGACTAGCGGGAGCACCTACGAGCAGTACTTC.

This chain uses TRBV5-4 with TRBJ2-5; 8 nucleotides match TRBD2. V was pared by 2 bases and J by 4 bases, with 7 bases of the junction left unmatched. CDR1 is SGHNT and CDR2 is YYREEE in the germline V gene (reference sequence). The CDR3 is 15 amino acids. The CDR3 DNA reads TGTGCCAGCAGCTTAGGAGCGGGAGCTGCAGAGACCCAGTACTTC. Protein: CASSLGAGAAETQYF.

The CDR3 sequence is CASSVAGSTYNEQFF. CDR3 sequence (DNA): TGTGCCAGCAGCGTAGCGGGGTCTACCTACAATGAGCAGTTCTTC. This chain joins TRBV9 and TRBJ2-1; perhaps TRBD2 as D (5 bases). The germline gives CDR1 SGDLS, CDR2 YYNGEE. CDR3 length equals 15 residues. V lost 0 bases, J lost 2 bases, and 9 bases lay in between.

The chain couples TRBV5-1 to TRBJ2-1; the match to TRBD1 covers 10 bases. There are 14 residues in the CDR3. Germline CDR1 reads SGHRS; CDR2 reads YFSETQ. The V and J ends lost 5 bases and 5 bases, in that order; junction bases with no gene match: 4. The CDR3 reads CASRWGQGNNEQFF. Written as DNA, the CDR3 is TGCGCCAGCAGGTGGGGACAGGGGAACAATGAGCAGTTCTTC.

The chain uses TRBV7-8 and TRBJ1-4; possibly TRBD1 for D (5 bases). The germline gives CDR1 SGHVS, CDR2 FQNEAQ. This CDR3 is 16 amino acids long. V lost 0 bases and J 4 bases, leaving 12 bases between the germline ends. Here the CDR3 DNA reads TGTGCCAGCAGCTTAGCGCCTTCAGGGATTAATGAAAAACTGTTTTTT. This sequence encodes CASSLAPSGINEKLFF.

The rearrangement uses TRBV3-1 (or the pseudogene TRBV3-2) and TRBJ2-5, with D maybe TRBD1 (5 bases). This CDR3 spans 12 amino acids. The germline V and J ends were trimmed by 5 bases and 7 bases, with 11 bases remaining between them. From germline, CDR1 is LGHDT and CDR2 YNNKEL (reference sequence). CDR3 amino acids: CASSKTGATQYF. As DNA, the CDR3 is TGTGCCAGCAGCAAGACTGGGGCGACCCAGTACTTC.

The V gene is TRBV18, the J gene TRBJ2-7; 10 bases align to TRBD1. J gave up 6 bases and V 5 bases, and 7 bases lay outside the gene matches. Germline assignment: CDR1 KGHSH and CDR2 LQKENI. The CDR3 runs to 14 residues. In DNA form, the CDR3 reads TGTGCCAGCTCAACAGCAGACAGGGGGCGCGAGCAGTACTTC. Amino acids: CASSTADRGREQYF.

The chain links TRBV7-8 to TRBJ2-3; 9 bases map to TRBD2. The CDR3 runs to 18 residues. The germline V gene has CDR1 SGHVS and CDR2 FQNEAQ. With 5 bases clipped from V and 2 bases from J, the junction kept 14 bases outside the gene matches. The CDR3 DNA reads as TGTGCCAGCAGCCTAGTCGGGCGGCTAGCGGGGCACACAGATACGCAGTATTTT. This sequence encodes CASSLVGRLAGHTDTQYF.

The rearrangement uses TRBV7-2 and TRBJ2-5; no definite D call. CDR1 is SGHTA, CDR2 FQGNSA, per germline. The V end lost 2 bases, the J end lost 5 bases, and 9 bases lay between the germline ends. CDR3 length: 13 residues. CDR3 DNA sequence: TGTGCCAGCAGCTTATCCCTCGGGGAGACCCAGTACTTC. Translated: CASSLSLGETQYF.

The chain carries TRBV2 and TRBJ2-7, with D possibly being TRBD1 (5 bases). Per the germline V gene, CDR1 is SNHLY and CDR2 is FYNNEI. The V and J ends lost 6 bases and 3 bases respectively, with 12 bases between them. The length of the CDR3 is 13 residues. This chain's CDR3 is CASRTGIYYEQYF. The DNA of the CDR3 is TGTGCCAGCAGAACAGGTATATACTACGAGCAGTACTTC.

This chain links TRBV7-2 with TRBJ1-2; D is perhaps TRBD1 (5 bases). Deletions cut 0 bases from V and 5 bases from J, with 13 bases between. Per germline, CDR1 SGHTA and CDR2 FQGNSA. This CDR3 is 15 amino acids long. CDR3 sequence (DNA): TGTGCCAGCAGCTTAGCCAGGGTCGGCGAGTATGGCTACACCTTC. Protein product: CASSLARVGEYGYTF.

V is TRBV6-6 and J is TRBJ2-7; 7 bases agree with TRBD2. This CDR3 region has 12 residues. Germline CDR1 reads MNHNY; CDR2 reads SVGAGI (reference sequence). Losses at the gene ends were 4 bases for V and 6 bases for J; bases not matched to a gene: 3. CDR3 in amino acids: CASSSGGLEQYF. DNA of the CDR3: TGTGCCAGCAGTTCGGGGGGACTCGAGCAGTACTTC.

The CDR3 loop is CASSEAQRLVTGANVLTF. The DNA for the CDR3 is TGTGCCAGCAGTGAAGCGCAGAGACTAGTAACTGGGGCCAACGTCCTGACTTTC. J is TRBJ2-6 and V is TRBV2; weak D call: TRBD2 (6 bases). Trimming removed 0 bases at V and 2 bases at J, with 14 bases between. The germline V gene has CDR1 SNHLY and CDR2 FYNNEI. The CDR3 runs 18 residues.

The rearrangement links TRBV29-1 to TRBJ2-1; the D gene is possibly TRBD1 (5 bases). Trimming took 7 bases from V and 3 from J, leaving 10 bases between them. The CDR3 has 12 residues. The germline CDR1 and CDR2 sequences are SQVTM and ANQGSEA. The CDR3 sequence: CSAQQVYNEQFF. CDR3 nucleotide sequence: TGCAGCGCCCAACAGGTCTACAATGAGCAGTTCTTC.

This chain joins TRBV29-1 and TRBJ2-5; the D gene is possibly TRBD2 (7 bases). CDR3 length: 13 amino acids. V lost 6 bases to trimming and J lost 3 bases, with 14 bases between them. Germline V CDR1 and CDR2: SQVTM, ANQGSEA. The CDR3 region is CSVRGGREETQYF. CDR3 coding DNA: TGCAGCGTCCGAGGGGGGAGGGAAGAGACCCAGTACTTC. The full variable domain, with the rest looked up from reference TRBV29-1 and TRBJ2-5, is SAVISQKPSRDICQRGTSLTIQCQVDSQVTMMFWYRQQPGQSLTLIATANQGSEATYESGFVIDKFPISRPNLTFSTLTVSNMSPEDSSIYLCSVRGGREETQYFGPGTRLLVL.

The J gene is TRBJ1-2, the V gene TRBV9; D might be TRBD1 (6 bases). Looked up from germline, CDR1 is SGDLS and CDR2 is YYNGEE. V was pared by 4 bases and J by 6 bases, with 13 bases between. This CDR3 has 13 residues. Here the CDR3 reads CASSRDILDGYTF. DNA of the CDR3: TGTGCCAGCAGCCGGGACATACTAGATGGCTACACCTTC.

The CDR3 loop reads CASSLTGVTLFF. CDR3 nucleotides: TGTGCCAGTAGCCTGACAGGAGTTACACTGTTTTTT. The chain links TRBV19 to TRBJ1-4; TRBD1 is a possible D gene (6 bases). The CDR3 runs to 12 residues. The V and J ends lost 6 bases and 13 bases respectively, with 15 bases between them. The germline V gene has CDR1 LNHDA and CDR2 SQIVND (reference sequence).

This chain links TRBV5-1 with TRBJ2-7, with D possibly matching TRBD2 (6 bases). The CDR3 sequence is 13 residues long. V was clipped by 4 bases and J by 7 bases, with 15 bases between them. CDR1 and CDR2 (germline): SGHRS, YFSETQ. CDR3 DNA sequence: TGCGCCAGCAGCGGGGACTCAAAGCAGGAGCAGTACTTC. Its translation: CASSGDSKQEQYF.

The gene calls are TRBV28 and TRBJ1-5; the D gene is possibly TRBD1 (6 bases). V lost 2 bases to trimming and J lost 1 base, with 9 bases between them. The CDR3 totals 15 residues. The germline gives CDR1 MDHEN, CDR2 SYDVKM. The CDR3 DNA reads TGTGCCAGCAGTTTAGGACAGACCAGCAATCAGCCCCAGCATTTT. It translates to CASSLGQTSNQPQHF.

The chain links TRBV5-1 to TRBJ2-3, with a tentative D call TRBD2 (6 bases). V dropped 2 bases and J dropped 0 bases, with 13 bases sitting between them. The CDR3 consists of 16 residues. The germline gives CDR1 SGHRS, CDR2 YFSETQ. Here the CDR3 DNA reads TGCGCCAGCAGCTTAAGGGCGGCGGGGAGCACAGATACGCAGTATTTT. This gives the protein CASSLRAAGSTDTQYF. The full variable domain, completed using reference TRBV5-1 and TRBJ2-3, is KAGVTQTPRYLIKTRGQQVTLSCSPISGHRSVSWYQQTPGQGLQFLFEYFSETQRNKGNFPGRFSGRQFSNSRSEMNVSTLELGDSALYLCASSLRAAGSTDTQYFGPGTRLTVL.

The rearrangement uses TRBV28 and TRBJ2-5, with D perhaps matching TRBD2 (7 bases). Trimming pared 7 bases from V and 5 bases from J, leaving 17 bases between. The CDR3 totals 14 residues. Germline CDR1 reads MDHEN; CDR2 reads SYDVKM. CDR3 region: CASKRGGAWETQYF. The CDR3 nucleotides read TGTGCCAGCAAAAGGGGGGGAGCGTGGGAGACCCAGTACTTC.

The chain carries TRBV5-8 and TRBJ2-5; D remains ambiguous. Germline V lookup: CDR1 SGHTS, CDR2 YDEGEE. There are 16 residues in the CDR3. V lost 2 bases and J 3 bases, leaving 17 bases between the germline ends. The CDR3 region has the DNA TGTGCCAGCAGCTTAGTGTATGGTCACCGAGAAGAGACCCAGTACTTC. Its protein is CASSLVYGHREETQYF.

The chain links TRBV10-3 to TRBJ2-5; D not resolved. V was cut by 0 bases and J by 0 bases, with 8 bases left in between. CDR1 is ENHRY, CDR2 SYGVKD, per germline. The CDR3 consists of 15 residues. Here the CDR3 DNA reads TGTGCCATCAGTGAGTCTCGACAATACCAAGAGACCCAGTACTTC. Its translation is CAISESRQYQETQYF.

The chain is built from TRBV7-3 and TRBJ1-2, with a possible D match to TRBD1 (5 bases). CDR1 SGHTA and CDR2 FQGTGA come from the germline V gene. This CDR3 comprises 14 residues. V was shortened by 5 bases and J by 5 bases, with 15 bases between the two germline ends. The CDR3 nucleotides are TGTGCCAGCAGCGCCACCGATACAGGTTATGGCTACACCTTC. This translates into CASSATDTGYGYTF.

V is TRBV9 and J is TRBJ1-1; D is undetermined. V lost 2 bases to trimming and J lost 1 base, with 6 bases between them. Germline assignment: CDR1 SGDLS and CDR2 YYNGEE. This CDR3 has 13 residues. CDR3 loop: CASSVDSNTEAFF. Written as DNA, the CDR3 is TGTGCCAGCAGCGTGGACTCGAACACTGAAGCTTTCTTT.

The J gene is TRBJ2-1, the V gene TRBV7-2; tentative D call: TRBD2 (5 bases). Germline values: CDR1 SGHTA, CDR2 FQGNSA. This CDR3 contains 13 residues. V was clipped by 6 bases and J by 9 bases, with 15 bases between them. CDR3 sequence (DNA): TGTGCCAGCAGTTTCGGGATGCTGAGTGAGCAGTTCTTC. It codes for CASSFGMLSEQFF.

The chain recombines TRBV28 with TRBJ2-3, with a weak D call TRBD2 (5 bases). Germline CDR1 MDHEN, CDR2 SYDVKM. Trimming removed 5 bases at V and 6 bases at J, with 12 bases between. The CDR3 extends over 13 amino acids. The CDR3 DNA reads TGTGCCAGCAGTCCGGCGGGCGCGGATACGCAGTATTTT. Amino acids: CASSPAGADTQYF.

The V call is TRBV6-6, the J call TRBJ2-7; 8 nucleotides align to TRBD2. With V trimmed by 4 bases and J by 6 bases, 5 bases remained unmatched. The CDR3 consists of 13 residues. CDR1 and CDR2 (germline): MNHNY, SVGAGI (reference sequence). The CDR3 region is CASSSSGTSEQYF. The CDR3 DNA sequence: TGTGCCAGCAGTTCCTCCGGGACTAGCGAGCAGTACTTC.